This T cell receptor (beta chain) was captured by sequencing in a study of T cell responses to AZD1222 COVID-19 vaccine (dated by TCRdb to about 2021). For context, the study as a whole: TCR sequencing was performed for more than 230 trial participants, of whom 200 to 220 were given two doses of AZD1222 and around 26 were given two doses of MenACWY control vaccine. Trial participants were enrolled by age into subgroups of 18-55, 56-69 and 70-plus years, and around 150, 28 and 57 TCR-sequenced participants, respectively, were included in these subgroups.

The germline V gene (reference sequence) gives CDR1 as PRHDT and CDR2 as FYEKMQ. The V end loses 5 bases and the J end loses 4 bases, and a stretch of 8 bases separates them. The CDR3 has 12 amino acids, counting the end cysteine and phenylalanine. Kept here is only the CDR3 DNA, which spans 36 bases and is read in frame from base 1. The CDR3 regions of human TCRbeta chains were analyzed by immunosequencing. Under the source paper's analysis protocol: TCRs in the repertoires were matched against a reference library of SARS-CoV-2-specific TCRs that had been generated with the MIRA antigen-specificity platform. Breadth was defined as the fraction of unique TCRs that were SARS-CoV-2-associated. Depth was defined as the fraction of total T cells that were SARS-CoV-2-associated. Using the MIRA data, each spike-specific TCR was assigned both to the spike region to which the TCR was reactive and to a CD4 or CD8 class. Log10-transformed breadth and depth values were compared by one-way ANOVA with Sidak's multiple comparisons tests. TCRdb mirrors the immuneACCESS table, restricted to in-frame sequences. Some clones are absent from its copies; in checked studies, under half trace to an unresolved V gene, and the reason for the others is unknown. The DNA was the basis for D and trimming; V, J and clone size are from that table. For this sample the table gives 120,000 to 150,000 clones, of which 89% were detected only once. The ten largest clonotypes hold roughly 1.5% of the sample.

About this clone: What antigen it recognizes has not been identified. The input lacks base qualities; no much larger clone sits a single base away.

The paper's findings and limits, for the study overall: Conclusions about previously exposed vaccinees are limited because only five or six AZD1222 recipients were SARS-CoV-2 seropositive at baseline. Spike-specific TCR breadth and depth rose significantly after two AZD1222 doses compared with day 0 and with MenACWY recipients. No day 14 peak-response samples were available, so repertoires were characterized only after the peak T cell response. Most participants were white British and females outnumbered males, and the authors suggested that clonal diversity may have been underestimated. In the small 56-69-year group, the increase in depth fell short of significance, most likely because of low power. Vaccine-associated CD4 TCRs spanned the whole spike protein, with dominant responses in regions 160-218 and 743-854. Reportedly, close to half of the unique spike-specific TCRs recognized epitopes lying outside the regions that are mutated in the B.1.351 and B.1.1.7 variants.

The sample's time point label is to be understood as: about 28 days (+/-7) after the second vaccine dose. Because spike-specific TCR depth and breadth did not differ between the two schedules, AZD1222 recipients who got a second dose at roughly 4 weeks were pooled with those who got a second dose at roughly 12 weeks. The vaccinee samples were drawn from two UK trials, COV001 and COV002, one of which was a single-blind randomized controlled phase 2/3 trial testing AZD1222 (ChAdOx1 nCoV-19) in healthy adults. Trial participant PBMC samples were collected at day 0 and day 28 after the second dose for TCRbeta chain sequencing.

The sequenced sample was peripheral blood, obtained 28 days after the second AZD1222 dose. This sequence originates from an adult who received the AZD1222 COVID-19 vaccine. The rearranged segments are TRBV13 and TRBJ2-5, and TRBD1 may be the D gene, going by 7 matching bases. The DNA sequence is given as TGTGCCAGCAGCCAGGGGGGAGAGACCCAGTACTTC. Its protein product is CASSQGGETQYF. Joined to the reference TRBV13 and TRBJ2-5 proteins, this CDR3 gives the full variable domain: AAGVIQSPRHLIKEKRETATLKCYPIPRHDTVYWYQQGPGQDPQFLISFYEKMQSDKGSIPDRFSAQQFSDYHSELNMSSLELGDSALYFCASSQGGETQYFGPGTRLLVL.